These T cell receptor beta chains were read from a single sample in a study of blood T cells in healthy people across ages. MiXCR was run by TCRdb on the 5' RACE reads, yielding one entry per CDR3 protein. The sample holds roughly 1.5 million distinct CDR3 sequences; approximately 43% are singletons and the top ten take over 3.5%. The sequenced sample consisted of blood. Every receptor here comes from a woman in her late teens or twenties in good health. CDR3s include the opening cysteine and the closing phenylalanine or tryptophan. D genes are given only for firm matches. Expanded clones get a size class; other rows say once, few or many, or leave the size out.

NA,TRBJ2-3,TRBV7-2,NA,CASSPYLTATQYF,TGTGCCAGCAGCCCGTACCTGACAGCTACGCAGTATTTT
few,TRBJ2-7,TRBV6-2/TRBV6-3,TRBD1,CASSLDRVVFHEQYF,TGTGCCAGCAGTTTGGACAGGGTTGTTTTCCACGAGCAGTACTTC
few,TRBJ2-4,TRBV4-1,TRBD1,CASSQPARDRGKNIQYF,TGCGCCAGCAGCCAACCTGCCCGCGACAGGGGAAAAAACATTCAGTACTTC
NA,TRBJ1-5,TRBV4-3,NA,CASSRNHGGNQPQHF,TGCGCCAGCAGCCGGAACCACGGAGGCAATCAGCCCCAGCATTTT
NA,TRBJ2-2,TRBV6-5,NA,CASTNSVNTGELFF,TGTGCCAGCACTAACAGTGTGAACACCGGGGAGCTGTTTTTT
NA,TRBJ1-1,TRBV20-1,NA,CSARPPNTEAFF,TGCAGTGCTAGACCCCCAAACACTGAAGCTTTCTTT
NA,TRBJ1-2,TRBV29-1,NA,CSVVGRDYGYTF,TGCAGCGTTGTGGGGAGAGACTATGGCTACACCTTC
NA,TRBJ1-4,TRBV3-1,NA,CASSQVSRVSQKLFF,TGTGCCAGCAGCCAAGTATCGCGGGTTAGTCAAAAACTGTTTTTT
few,TRBJ2-2,TRBV5-1,NA,CASSIFSGNTGELFF,TGCGCCAGCAGCATTTTCAGCGGGAACACCGGGGAGCTGTTTTTT
NA,TRBJ2-3,TRBV7-2,NA,CASSLDMYTQYF,TGTGCCAGCAGCTTAGATATGTATACGCAGTATTTT
NA,TRBJ2-7,TRBV16,NA,CASSRPTLSYEQYF,TGTGCCAGCAGCCGTCCGACACTCTCCTACGAGCAGTACTTC
NA,TRBJ1-1,TRBV4-1,NA,CASSQEGRMNTEAFF,TGCGCCAGCAGCCAAGAGGGCAGGATGAACACTGAAGCTTTCTTT
NA,TRBJ2-5,TRBV6-2/TRBV6-3,TRBD1,CASSTPGTGVQETQYF,TGTGCCAGCAGTACCCCCGGGACAGGAGTACAAGAGACCCAGTACTTC
few,TRBJ1-1,TRBV7-2,TRBD1,CASSLDNRGLGEAFF,TGTGCCAGCAGCTTAGATAACAGGGGGCTAGGTGAAGCTTTCTTT
few,TRBJ1-4,TRBV27,NA,CASSLSWGPKLFF,TGTGCCAGCAGTTTATCGTGGGGGCCAAAACTGTTTTTT
few,TRBJ2-1,TRBV4-3,NA,CASSQDRDLHPPYEQFF,TGCGCCAGCAGCCAAGATAGGGACCTTCACCCTCCTTATGAGCAGTTCTTC
NA,TRBJ2-1,TRBV7-9,TRBD2,CASGDRDYRSNEQFF,TGTGCCAGCGGGGATAGGGACTACCGCAGCAATGAGCAGTTCTTC
few,TRBJ2-2,TRBV29-1,NA,CSVAARGAGELFF,TGCAGCGTTGCGGCCCGGGGAGCCGGGGAGCTGTTTTTT
NA,TRBJ2-3,TRBV13,TRBD2,CASSYERGDQSDTQYF,TGTGCCAGCAGCTACGAGCGGGGAGATCAATCAGATACGCAGTATTTT
NA,TRBJ1-4,TRBV20-1,NA,CSAREDPEKLFF,TGCAGTGCTAGGGAGGACCCCGAAAAACTGTTTTTT